The rows below give T cell receptor beta chains drawn from one sample of a study of T cell responses to AZD1222 COVID-19 vaccine. TCRdb keeps only in-frame clones here, not all; method: immunoSEQ multiplex PCR. Counted here are approximately 110,000 clones, approximately 96% occurring once; the ten biggest clones make up 2% to 2.5%. This sample comprised peripheral blood, obtained on day 0 of AZD1222 vaccination. Source of these receptors: an adult in good health. The CDR3 runs from the conserved cysteine through the conserved F or W. The D gene is left open where the match is weak. A row's size may be missing; if present it is once, few, many or a size class.

DNA,CDR3,J,D,V,size,length
TGTGCCAGCGCGAAGATCCTGTCGACAGGGGGCACCTACAATGAGCAGTTCTTC,CASAKILSTGGTYNEQFF,TRBJ2-1,TRBD1,TRBV18,NA,18
TGTGCCATCAGACGGGAGGGGCAGGGCTACTCTGGAAACACCATATATTTT,CAIRREGQGYSGNTIYF,TRBJ1-3,NA,TRBV10-3,NA,17
TGTGCCAGCAGTGACGAGGGGGCTGGCACTGAAGCTTTCTTT,CASSDEGAGTEAFF,TRBJ1-1,TRBD1,TRBV2,NA,14
TGTGCCAGCTCACTAGGACAGAACACTGAAGCTTTCTTT,CASSLGQNTEAFF,TRBJ1-1,NA,TRBV18,NA,13
TGTGCCAGCAGTGAAGCGGCCGGGACAGGGAAAGGCTACACCTTC,CASSEAAGTGKGYTF,TRBJ1-2,TRBD1,TRBV6-1,NA,15
TGTGCCAGCAGCCTAGGGAGGGGCTGGGACCTGAGTCGCGGACAGAAATTGAACATTCAGTACTTC,CASSLGRGWDLSRGQKLNIQYF,TRBJ2-4,NA,TRBV13,NA,22
TGTGCCAGTAGACTAAATCAGGGGGCGGATGAAAAACTGTTTTTT,CASRLNQGADEKLFF,TRBJ1-4,TRBD1,TRBV19,once,15
TGCGCCAGCAGCCAATTGGGACAGGGAAGATATCAGCCCCAGCATTTT,CASSQLGQGRYQPQHF,TRBJ1-5,TRBD1,TRBV4-1,NA,16
TGTGCCAGCAGCGATGGACAGGGGGCGGCCCAGTACTTC,CASSDGQGAAQYF,TRBJ2-5,TRBD1,TRBV9,NA,13
TGTGCCAGCTTAGACAGGGGGCTGACAGATACGCAGTATTTT,CASLDRGLTDTQYF,TRBJ2-3,TRBD1,TRBV6-5,NA,14
TGTGCCAGCAGGGGTATCGGGACTAGTTTCTTCTTC,CASRGIGTSFFF,TRBJ2-1,TRBD2,TRBV6-5,NA,12
TGCGCCAGCAGCCAAGATATGGGTCGGGGTGCTTTCTTT,CASSQDMGRGAFF,TRBJ1-1,NA,TRBV4-1,NA,13
TGTGCCAGTAGTATTACAGGGTCAACTAATGAAAAACTGTTTTTT,CASSITGSTNEKLFF,TRBJ1-4,NA,TRBV19,once,15
TGTGCCAGTAGTCCCCCTGGCCGGGTATACACTGAAGCTTTCTTT,CASSPPGRVYTEAFF,TRBJ1-1,NA,TRBV19,NA,15
TGTGCCAGCAGCGCCCGGGTGGGGGAGAAACTGTTTTTT,CASSARVGEKLFF,TRBJ1-4,NA,TRBV9,NA,13
TGCGCCAGCAGAGGGGGACCGGGACAGGGGACAAACACCATATATTTT,CASRGGPGQGTNTIYF,TRBJ1-3,TRBD1,TRBV5-1,NA,16
TGTGCCAGTAGTATAACCGCTCAGGGGAACACTGAAGCTTTCTTT,CASSITAQGNTEAFF,TRBJ1-1,NA,TRBV19,NA,15
TGTGCCAGCAGCTTGGCGAGGGGGACGAACTATGGCTACACCTTC,CASSLARGTNYGYTF,TRBJ1-2,NA,TRBV5-4,NA,15
TGTGCCAGCAGAGGGAGCTCTGGAAACACCATATATTTT,CASRGSSGNTIYF,TRBJ1-3,NA,TRBV6-5,NA,13
TGTGCCAGTACCTCCCACCGGCAGGGGGGACTCAATCAGCCCCAGCATTTT,CASTSHRQGGLNQPQHF,TRBJ1-5,TRBD1,TRBV19,NA,17
TGCGCCAGCAGTGAGTCGAGAAGGGGATTGCACTATGGCTACACCTTC,CASSESRRGLHYGYTF,TRBJ1-2,NA,TRBV10-1,NA,16
TGTGCCAGCAGCCTACAGGGACTAGGTGGCACAGATACGCAGTATTTT,CASSLQGLGGTDTQYF,TRBJ2-3,TRBD2,TRBV11-3,once,16